This T cell receptor beta chain derives from a study of tumor-infiltrating lymphocytes in localized non-small cell lung cancer. On the study more broadly: Patients included smokers and never-smokers with various histologies, some sampled after neoadjuvant chemotherapy.

The assay was immunoSEQ multiplex PCR, and TCRdb's table has in-frame clones only and misses some. The repertoire consists of some 16,000 clones, with approximately 49% occurring once and the leading ten covering approximately 15%. This clone was detected only a few times. Its matching antigen is unknown. Germline lookup yields CDR1 MNHEY and CDR2 SMNVEV (reference sequence). The V end lost 2 bases, the J end lost 5 bases, and 16 bases lay between the germline ends. This CDR3 contains 15 residues. Notes on the study in general: Immunotypes IM1 and IM2 had similar TCR-derived T-cell fractions. Tumors had more T cell infiltration than uninvolved lung, per TCRbeta sequencing and CD3 counts.

The chain employs TRBV27 and TRBJ2-7, with a tentative D call TRBD2 (5 bases). Sequencing input: lung tumor tissue. The receptor was derived from a human donor with non-small cell lung cancer. Here the CDR3 reads CASSLDYTKSHEQYF. The CDR3 DNA reads as TGTGCCAGCAGTTTAGACTATACGAAGTCTCACGAGCAGTACTTC.